The 26 T cell receptor beta chains presented below share a single source sample, sequenced in a study of cytomegalovirus exposure and HLA in healthy donors. Profiled with immunoSEQ multiplex PCR; TCRdb holds only in-frame clones, not every one. Found here are about 240,000 clones, more than 75% of them singletons; the top ten hold 0.95% to 1.5%. Specimen: PBMCs. The receptors here all came from a woman in her twenties or thirties in good health and CMV-seropositive.

This clone was seen more than once but under ten times. The CDR3 sequence is CSGKGNYGYTF. CDR3 bases: TGCAGTGGGAAGGGGAACTATGGCTACACCTTC. The chain employs TRBV20-1 and TRBJ1-2; the D gene is possibly TRBD1 (5 bases). The CDR3 extends over 11 amino acids. Germline V gene data show CDR1 as DFQATT and CDR2 as SNEGSKA (reference sequence). V gave up 7 bases and J gave up 2 bases, with 8 bases separating them.

This chain joins TRBV5-4 and TRBJ2-7; 13 nucleotides match TRBD2. The CDR3 runs 19 residues. Losses at the gene ends were 0 bases for V and 4 bases for J; bases not matched to a gene: 13. In germline, CDR1 is SGHNT, CDR2 YYREEE (reference sequence). CDR3 residues: CASSLELSGWTSGSYEQYF. CDR3 DNA: TGTGCCAGCAGCTTGGAATTAAGTGGTTGGACTAGCGGGAGTTACGAGCAGTACTTC.

The chain uses TRBV5-1 and TRBJ2-7; 13 bases are shared with TRBD2. The length of the CDR3 is 17 residues. Germline V gives CDR1 SGHRS, CDR2 YFSETQ. V gave up 2 bases and J gave up 9 bases; unmatched junction bases: 14. CDR3 bases: TGCGCCAGCAGCTTCACTGCCCCACTAGCGGGAGGGAAAGGGCAGTACTTC. The encoded protein is CASSFTAPLAGGKGQYF.

The table lists this clone with a count of one. V is TRBV5-1 and J is TRBJ2-1; D possibly corresponds to TRBD1 (6 bases). CDR3 size: 16 residues. Trimming cost V 0 bases and J 4 bases, with 14 bases left between them. Germline V gene data show CDR1 as SGHRS and CDR2 as YFSETQ. CDR3 bases: TGCGCCAGCAGCTTGGCCGGGACACTAGGATACAATGAGCAGTTCTTC. Its protein is CASSLAGTLGYNEQFF.

The CDR3 protein is CATSRDLGKGFTLGGNEQFF. As DNA, the CDR3 is TGTGCCACCAGCAGAGATCTTGGTAAAGGGTTCACCCTCGGAGGTAATGAGCAGTTCTTC. V and J are TRBV15 and TRBJ2-1; TRBD2 might be the D (5 bases). V was clipped by 0 bases and J by 7 bases, with 28 bases between them. The CDR3 is 20 amino acids. Germline CDR1 and CDR2: LNHNV and YYDKDF (reference sequence).

The V call is TRBV7-9, the J call TRBJ1-5; 7 nucleotides line up with TRBD1. The germline CDR1 and CDR2 sequences are SEHNR and FQNEAQ (reference sequence). This CDR3 is built from 11 residues. The trim removed 5 bases at V and 13 bases at J, leaving 5 bases unmatched. The CDR3 spells CASSKGTEQHF. CDR3 DNA: TGTGCCAGCAGCAAAGGGACAGAACAGCATTTT.

The chain carries TRBV14 and TRBJ2-5, with TRBD1 identical over 7 bases. With V trimmed by 0 bases and J by 5 bases, 12 bases remained unmatched. The germline V gene has CDR1 SGHDN and CDR2 FVKESK. CDR3 length: 17 residues. CDR3 loop: CASSQDGTAYLGETQYF. CDR3 DNA: TGTGCCAGCAGCCAAGATGGGACAGCGTACCTGGGGGAGACCCAGTACTTC.

The chain joins TRBV6-5 to TRBJ2-3, with D maybe TRBD2 (6 bases). The germline gives CDR1 MNHEY, CDR2 SVGAGI. The CDR3 loop spans 15 amino acids. V gave up 8 bases and J gave up 3 bases, with 18 bases separating them. CDR3 DNA: TGTGCCAGCGGGCGGGCCTCGGGAGCAACAGATACGCAGTATTTT. Protein sequence: CASGRASGATDTQYF.

V gene TRBV7-9 combines with J gene TRBJ2-1, with TRBD2 matching 11 bases. Looked up from germline, CDR1 is SEHNR and CDR2 is FQNEAQ (reference sequence). The CDR3 runs to 19 residues. With 5 bases clipped from V and 4 bases from J, the junction kept 16 bases outside the gene matches. CDR3 DNA: TGTGCCAGCAGCCCGCGACTACCTTTAGCGGGAGGGGTTTACAATGAGCAGTTCTTC. Translating it yields CASSPRLPLAGGVYNEQFF.

CDR3: CASSFAGIPNYGYTF. CDR3 sequence (DNA): TGTGCCAGCAGCTTTGCCGGGATTCCTAACTATGGCTACACCTTC. The J gene is TRBJ1-2, the V gene TRBV11-2; D gene ambiguous. Between the trimmed V and J ends, which lost 3 bases and 0 bases, there was a span of 11 bases. The CDR3 length is 15 residues. Germline V gene data show CDR1 as SGHAT and CDR2 as FQNNGV.

This sequence joins TRBV28 and TRBJ2-2, with 8 bases aligning to TRBD1. Per germline, CDR1 MDHEN and CDR2 SYDVKM. This CDR3 region has 14 residues. V was clipped by 6 bases and J by 4 bases; unmatched bases: 4. CDR3 bases: TGTGCCAGCAGACTACAGGGGGGCACCGGGGAGCTGTTTTTT. Amino acids: CASRLQGGTGELFF.

The gene calls are TRBV9 and TRBJ2-7; 7 nucleotides line up with TRBD2. Germline V CDR1 and CDR2: SGDLS, YYNGEE. V shed 4 bases, J shed 0 bases, and the junction held 13 bases outside the gene matches. The CDR3 sequence is 17 residues long. CDR3 amino acids: CASSSGATELSSYEQYF. CDR3 coding DNA: TGTGCCAGCAGCAGCGGGGCTACCGAATTGAGCTCCTACGAGCAGTACTTC.

This chain connects TRBV5-1 to TRBJ2-3; maybe TRBD2 (7 bases). The V gene lost 4 bases and the J gene lost 2 bases, with 17 bases spanning the gap. Germline V gives CDR1 SGHRS, CDR2 YFSETQ. The CDR3 consists of 16 residues. In DNA form, the CDR3 reads TGCGCCAGCAGCCCTAGGGGGGGGAGGGCCACAGATACGCAGTATTTT. This gives the protein CASSPRGGRATDTQYF.

CDR3: CASSERGKGLGVAQETQYF. As DNA, the CDR3 is TGTGCCAGCAGTGAGCGGGGTAAGGGACTAGGAGTAGCCCAAGAGACCCAGTACTTC. This chain joins TRBV27 and TRBJ2-5; 8 bases line up with TRBD2. Germline CDR1 MNHEY, CDR2 SMNVEV (reference sequence). The trim removed 5 bases at V and 1 base at J, leaving 18 bases unmatched. CDR3 size: 19 residues.

V usage is TRBV10-3 and J usage is TRBJ2-7; TRBD1 is a possible D gene (6 bases). Germline V gene lookup returns CDR1 ENHRY and CDR2 SYGVKD. The CDR3 totals 13 residues. Trimming shortened V by 5 bases and J by 3 bases, and 11 bases separated the two germline ends. The CDR3 nucleotides read TGTGCCATCAGTTTAACAGGGATCTACGAGCAGTACTTC. This gives the protein CAISLTGIYEQYF.

Only a few counts were recorded for this clone. This chain uses TRBV27 with TRBJ1-2, with D unresolved. The CDR3 has 14 amino acids. V lost 3 bases and J lost 4, with 12 bases in between. Germline lookup yields CDR1 MNHEY and CDR2 SMNVEV (reference sequence). CDR3 nucleotides: TGTGCCAGCAGTTTTAATAGTTTCGCCTATGGCTACACCTTC. It is translated as CASSFNSFAYGYTF.

J is TRBJ2-7 and V is TRBV5-1; tentative D call: TRBD1 (6 bases). Germline V gene lookup returns CDR1 SGHRS and CDR2 YFSETQ. Trimming cost V 5 bases and J 3 bases, with 15 bases left between them. CDR3 length: 14 residues. CDR3 sequence reads: CASSFRQENYEQYF. In nucleotides, the CDR3 is TGCGCCAGCAGTTTTCGACAGGAGAACTACGAGCAGTACTTC.

This clone was picked up one time. As DNA, the CDR3 is TGCGCCAGCAGCTTGTTGGCCCACACCGGGGATAATGAGCAGTTCTTC. This encodes CASSLLAHTGDNEQFF. The chain uses TRBV5-1 and TRBJ2-1; D is perhaps TRBD2 (5 bases). Trimming cost V 1 base and J 7 bases, with 18 bases left between them. The length of the CDR3 is 16 residues. CDR1 is SGHRS and CDR2 is YFSETQ in the germline V gene.

Here the CDR3 DNA reads TGTGCCAGCAGCTTTGGGCGGGAGGGGGATGAGCAGTTCTTC. This codes for CASSFGREGDEQFF. The J gene is TRBJ2-1, the V gene TRBV11-2; 9 nucleotides agree with TRBD2. The CDR3 runs to 14 residues. Trimming removed 3 bases from V and 8 bases from J; junction bases left unmatched: 5. Germline CDR1 and CDR2: SGHAT and FQNNGV.

This clone came up a few times. CDR3 amino acids: CASSGLAGDTEQFF. For the CDR3, the DNA is TGTGCCAGCTCAGGACTAGCGGGAGATACTGAGCAGTTCTTC. The V and J genes are TRBV7-3 and TRBJ2-1; 13 nucleotides agree with TRBD2. Germline CDR1 SGHTA, CDR2 FQGTGA. This CDR3 is built from 14 residues. Trimming took 8 bases from V and 9 from J; bases not matched to a gene: 7.

The rearrangement links TRBV6-5 to TRBJ2-1; D is possibly TRBD2 (6 bases). The germline V and J ends were trimmed by 2 bases and 3 bases, with 14 bases remaining between them. Germline V gives CDR1 MNHEY, CDR2 SVGAGI. The CDR3 totals 16 residues. The CDR3 reads CASSYTPGTHYNEQFF. The CDR3 DNA follows: TGTGCCAGCAGTTACACCCCCGGGACTCACTACAATGAGCAGTTCTTC.

With regard to this clone: Other DNA sequences from this sample encode an identical CDR3 as well. The CDR3: CASSLRQMNTEAFF. CDR3 in DNA: TGTGCCAGCAGTTTAAGACAGATGAACACTGAAGCTTTCTTT. This sequence joins TRBV27 and TRBJ1-1; D perhaps matches TRBD1 (5 bases). V lost 2 bases to trimming and J lost 0 bases, with 7 bases between them. Germline loops: CDR1 MNHEY, CDR2 SMNVEV (reference sequence). This CDR3 has 14 amino acids.

The chain recombines TRBV7-8 with TRBJ2-7, with 7 bases fitting TRBD1. Germline V lookup: CDR1 SGHVS, CDR2 FQNEAQ. The junction had 7 bases not matched to a gene; V was cut back by 3 bases and J by 5 bases. There are 14 residues in the CDR3. DNA for the CDR3: TGTGCCAGCAGCTTGGACAGGAGTCGCCACGAGCAGTACTTC. This encodes CASSLDRSRHEQYF.

Of note for this clone: At one end, the junction sequence differs from germline, possibly due to a read error. This chain uses TRBV19 with TRBJ2-4; 8 nucleotides match TRBD1. There are 16 residues in the CDR3. Germline loops: CDR1 LNHDA, CDR2 SQIVND (reference sequence). CDR3 residues: CASSLDRGIAKNIQYF. The CDR3 DNA is TGTGCCAGTAGTTTAGACAGGGGTATAGCCAAAAACATTCAGTACTTC.

The J gene is TRBJ1-1, the V gene TRBV5-1; 8 nucleotides line up with TRBD1. Germline trimming cut 0 bases from V and 4 bases from J; bases unmatched to any gene: 5. CDR1 SGHRS and CDR2 YFSETQ come from the germline V gene. The CDR3 sequence is 15 residues long. CDR3 region: CASSLGHDRGTEAFF. The CDR3 region has the DNA TGCGCCAGCAGCTTGGGGCACGACAGGGGCACTGAAGCTTTCTTT. The entire variable domain, with the rest obtained from reference TRBV5-1 and TRBJ1-1, is as follows: KAGVTQTPRYLIKTRGQQVTLSCSPISGHRSVSWYQQTPGQGLQFLFEYFSETQRNKGNFPGRFSGRQFSNSRSEMNVSTLELGDSALYLCASSLGHDRGTEAFFGQGTRLTVV.

This CDR3 reads CASSDQGTYEQYF. For the CDR3, the DNA is TGTGCCAGCAGCGACCAGGGGACCTACGAGCAGTACTTC. V gene TRBV5-5 combines with J gene TRBJ2-7; tentative D call: TRBD1 (6 bases). The CDR3 extends over 13 amino acids. Germline lookup yields CDR1 SGHKS and CDR2 YYEKEE (reference sequence). The germline V and J ends were trimmed by 4 bases and 2 bases, with 10 bases remaining between them.